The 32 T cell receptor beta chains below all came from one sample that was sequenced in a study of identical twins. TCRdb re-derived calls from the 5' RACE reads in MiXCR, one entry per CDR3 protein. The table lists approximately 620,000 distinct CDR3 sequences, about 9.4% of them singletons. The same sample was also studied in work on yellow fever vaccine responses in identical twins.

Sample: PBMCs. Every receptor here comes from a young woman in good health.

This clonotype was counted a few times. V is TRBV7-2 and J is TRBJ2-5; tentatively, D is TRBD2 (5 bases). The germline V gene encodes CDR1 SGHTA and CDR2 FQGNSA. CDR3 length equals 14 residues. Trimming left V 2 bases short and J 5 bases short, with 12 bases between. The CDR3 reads CASSLLTGWETQYF. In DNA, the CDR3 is TGTGCCAGCAGCTTATTAACGGGATGGGAGACCCAGTACTTC.

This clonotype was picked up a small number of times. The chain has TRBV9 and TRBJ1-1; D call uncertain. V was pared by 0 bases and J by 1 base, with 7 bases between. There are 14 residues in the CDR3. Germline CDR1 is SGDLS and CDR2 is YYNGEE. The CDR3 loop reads CASSVVAGNTEAFF. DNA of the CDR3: TGTGCCAGCAGCGTAGTGGCAGGGAACACTGAAGCTTTCTTT.

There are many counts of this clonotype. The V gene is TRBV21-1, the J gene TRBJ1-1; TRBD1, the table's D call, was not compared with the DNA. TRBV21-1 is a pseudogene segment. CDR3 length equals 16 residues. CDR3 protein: CASSKHSPLKNTEAFF. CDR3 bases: TGTGCCAGCAGCAAACATTCCCCCCTAAAGAACACTGAAGCTTTCTTT.

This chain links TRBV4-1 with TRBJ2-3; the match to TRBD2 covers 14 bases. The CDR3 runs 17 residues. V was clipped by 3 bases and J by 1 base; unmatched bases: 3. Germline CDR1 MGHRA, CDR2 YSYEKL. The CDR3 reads CASSQEGLAGGTDTQYF. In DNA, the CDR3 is TGCGCCAGCAGCCAGGAGGGACTAGCGGGGGGCACAGATACGCAGTATTTT.

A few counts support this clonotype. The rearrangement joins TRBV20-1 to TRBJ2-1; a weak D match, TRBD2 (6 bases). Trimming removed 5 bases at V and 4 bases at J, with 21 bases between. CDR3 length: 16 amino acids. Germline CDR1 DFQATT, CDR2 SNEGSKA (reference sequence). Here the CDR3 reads CSAHPFVTREYNEQFF. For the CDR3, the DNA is TGCAGTGCTCATCCCTTTGTGACTAGGGAGTACAATGAGCAGTTCTTC.

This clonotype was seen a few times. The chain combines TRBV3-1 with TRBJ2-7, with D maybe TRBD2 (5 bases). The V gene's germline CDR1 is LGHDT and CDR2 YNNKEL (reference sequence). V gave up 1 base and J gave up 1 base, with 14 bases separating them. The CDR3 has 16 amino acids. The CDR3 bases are TGTGCCAGCAGCCAAGTGTGGCGGGCACCTTCCTACGAGCAGTACTTC. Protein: CASSQVWRAPSYEQYF.

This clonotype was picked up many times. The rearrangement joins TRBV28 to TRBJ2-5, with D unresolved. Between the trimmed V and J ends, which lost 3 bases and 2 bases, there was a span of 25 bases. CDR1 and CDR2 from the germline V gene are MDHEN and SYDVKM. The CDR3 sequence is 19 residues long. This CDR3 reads CASSLGLRRKIGDQETQYF. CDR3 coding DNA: TGTGCCAGCAGTTTGGGTCTAAGACGAAAAATCGGAGATCAAGAGACCCAGTACTTC.

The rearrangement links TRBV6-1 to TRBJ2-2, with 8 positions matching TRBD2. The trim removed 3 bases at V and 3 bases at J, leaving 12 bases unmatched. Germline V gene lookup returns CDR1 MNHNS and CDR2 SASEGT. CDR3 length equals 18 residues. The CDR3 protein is CASSDPPGGGFDTGELFF. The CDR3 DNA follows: TGTGCCAGCAGTGACCCCCCCGGGGGGGGGTTTGACACCGGGGAGCTGTTTTTT.

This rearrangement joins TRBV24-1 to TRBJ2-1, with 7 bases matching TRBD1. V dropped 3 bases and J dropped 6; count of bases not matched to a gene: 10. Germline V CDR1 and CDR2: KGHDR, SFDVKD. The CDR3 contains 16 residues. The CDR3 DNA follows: TGTGCCACCAGTGATCCTCGGGACAGCCGATTCAATGAGCAGTTCTTC. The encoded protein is CATSDPRDSRFNEQFF.

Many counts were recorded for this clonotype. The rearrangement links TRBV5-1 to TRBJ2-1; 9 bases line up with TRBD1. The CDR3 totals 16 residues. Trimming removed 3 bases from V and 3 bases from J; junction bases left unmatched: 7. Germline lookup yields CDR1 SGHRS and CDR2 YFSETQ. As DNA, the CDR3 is TGCGCCAGCAGCTACACCGGGACAGGGCTCTACAATGAGCAGTTCTTC. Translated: CASSYTGTGLYNEQFF.

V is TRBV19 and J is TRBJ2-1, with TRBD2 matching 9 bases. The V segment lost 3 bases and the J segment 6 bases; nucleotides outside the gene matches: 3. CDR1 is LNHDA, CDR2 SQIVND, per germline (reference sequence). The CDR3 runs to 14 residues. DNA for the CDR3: TGTGCCAGTAGTATTGCGGGGGGGCGCAATGAGCAGTTCTTC. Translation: CASSIAGGRNEQFF.

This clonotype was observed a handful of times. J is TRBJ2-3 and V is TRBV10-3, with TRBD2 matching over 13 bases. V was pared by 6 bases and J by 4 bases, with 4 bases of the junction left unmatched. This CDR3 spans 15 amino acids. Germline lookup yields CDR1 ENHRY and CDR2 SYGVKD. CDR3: CAISITSGRADTQYF. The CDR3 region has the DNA TGTGCCATCAGCATAACTAGCGGGAGGGCAGATACGCAGTATTTT.

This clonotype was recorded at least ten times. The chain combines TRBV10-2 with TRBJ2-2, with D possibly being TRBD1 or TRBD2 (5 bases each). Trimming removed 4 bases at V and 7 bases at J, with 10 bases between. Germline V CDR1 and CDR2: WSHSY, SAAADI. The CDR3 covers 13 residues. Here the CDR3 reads CASSVGANGELFF. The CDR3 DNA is TGCGCCAGCAGTGTCGGGGCGAACGGGGAGCTGTTTTTT.

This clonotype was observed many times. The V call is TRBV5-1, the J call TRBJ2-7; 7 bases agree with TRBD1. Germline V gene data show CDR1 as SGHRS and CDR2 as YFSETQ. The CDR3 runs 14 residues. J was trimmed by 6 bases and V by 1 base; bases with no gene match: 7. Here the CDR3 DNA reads TGCGCCAGCAGCTTGACAGGGGAGCGGTTCGAGCAGTACTTC. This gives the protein CASSLTGERFEQYF. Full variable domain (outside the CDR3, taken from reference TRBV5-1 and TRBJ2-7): KAGVTQTPRYLIKTRGQQVTLSCSPISGHRSVSWYQQTPGQGLQFLFEYFSETQRNKGNFPGRFSGRQFSNSRSEMNVSTLELGDSALYLCASSLTGERFEQYFGPGTRLTVT.

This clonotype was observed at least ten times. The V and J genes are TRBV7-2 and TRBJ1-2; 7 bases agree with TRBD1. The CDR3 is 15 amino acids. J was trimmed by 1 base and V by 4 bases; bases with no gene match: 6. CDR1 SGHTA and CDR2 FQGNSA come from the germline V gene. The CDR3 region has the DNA TGTGCCAGCAGCTCGCAGGCAGGGGGTAACTATGGCTACACCTTC. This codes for CASSSQAGGNYGYTF.

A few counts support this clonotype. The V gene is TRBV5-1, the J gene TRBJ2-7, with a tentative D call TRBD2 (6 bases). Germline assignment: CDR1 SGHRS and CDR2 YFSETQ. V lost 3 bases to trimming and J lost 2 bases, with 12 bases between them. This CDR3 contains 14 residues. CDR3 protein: CASSWGLDAYEQYF. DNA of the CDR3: TGCGCCAGCAGCTGGGGACTCGATGCCTACGAGCAGTACTTC.

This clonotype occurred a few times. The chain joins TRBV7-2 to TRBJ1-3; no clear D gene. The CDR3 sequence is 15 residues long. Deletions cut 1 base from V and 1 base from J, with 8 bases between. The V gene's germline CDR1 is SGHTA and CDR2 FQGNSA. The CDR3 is CASSLDTLSGNTIYF. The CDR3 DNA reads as TGTGCCAGCAGCTTAGACACTCTGTCTGGAAACACCATATATTTT.

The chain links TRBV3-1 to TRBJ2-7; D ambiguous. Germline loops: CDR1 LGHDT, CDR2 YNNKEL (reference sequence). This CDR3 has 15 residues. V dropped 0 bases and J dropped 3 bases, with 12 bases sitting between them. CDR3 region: CASSQDIESYYEQYF. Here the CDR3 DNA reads TGTGCCAGCAGCCAAGACATCGAATCCTACTACGAGCAGTACTTC.

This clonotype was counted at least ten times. The CDR3 sequence is CASSQESRPGRSSYEQYF. The CDR3 nucleotides read TGTGCCAGCAGCCAAGAAAGTCGGCCGGGACGGAGCTCCTACGAGCAGTACTTC. The rearrangement links TRBV4-2 to TRBJ2-7, with D perhaps assigned TRBD1 or TRBD2 (5 bases each). Germline assignment: CDR1 LGHNA and CDR2 YNFKEQ. V lost 0 bases and J 0 bases, leaving 18 bases between the germline ends. The CDR3 is 18 residues long.

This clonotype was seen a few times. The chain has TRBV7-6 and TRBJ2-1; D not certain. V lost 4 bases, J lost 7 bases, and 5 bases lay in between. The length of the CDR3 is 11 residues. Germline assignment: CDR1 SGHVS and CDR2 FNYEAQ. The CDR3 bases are TGTGCCAGCAGCTATCAGAATGAGCAGTTCTTC. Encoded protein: CASSYQNEQFF. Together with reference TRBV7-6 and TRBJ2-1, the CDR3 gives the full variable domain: GAGVSQSPRYKVTKRGQDVALRCDPISGHVSLYWYRQALGQGPEFLTYFNYEAQQDKSGLPNDRFSAERPEGSISTLTIQRTEQRDSAMYRCASSYQNEQFFGPGTRLTVL.

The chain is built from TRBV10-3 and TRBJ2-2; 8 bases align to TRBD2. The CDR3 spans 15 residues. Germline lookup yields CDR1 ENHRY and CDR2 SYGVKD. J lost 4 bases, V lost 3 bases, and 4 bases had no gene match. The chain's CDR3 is CAISELSGATGELFF. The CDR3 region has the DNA TGTGCCATCAGTGAACTTAGCGGGGCCACCGGGGAGCTGTTTTTT.

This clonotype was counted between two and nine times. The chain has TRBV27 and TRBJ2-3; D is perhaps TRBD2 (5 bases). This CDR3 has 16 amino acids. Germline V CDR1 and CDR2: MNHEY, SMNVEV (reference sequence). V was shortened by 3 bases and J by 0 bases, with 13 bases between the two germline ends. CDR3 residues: CASSFMRARSTDTQYF. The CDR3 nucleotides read TGTGCCAGCAGTTTTATGAGGGCCCGTAGCACAGATACGCAGTATTTT.

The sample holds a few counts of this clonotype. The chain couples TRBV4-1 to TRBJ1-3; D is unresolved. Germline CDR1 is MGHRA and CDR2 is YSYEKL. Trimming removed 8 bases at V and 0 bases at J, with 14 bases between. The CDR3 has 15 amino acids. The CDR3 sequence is CASRLGGDSGNTIYF. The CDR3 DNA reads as TGCGCCAGCCGCCTAGGCGGAGACTCTGGAAACACCATATATTTT.

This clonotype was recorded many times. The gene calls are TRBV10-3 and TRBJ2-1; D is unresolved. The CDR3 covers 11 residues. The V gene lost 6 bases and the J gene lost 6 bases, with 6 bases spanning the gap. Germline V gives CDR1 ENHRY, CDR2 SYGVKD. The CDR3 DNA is TGTGCCATCAGCGGATCCAATGAGCAGTTCTTC. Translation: CAISGSNEQFF.

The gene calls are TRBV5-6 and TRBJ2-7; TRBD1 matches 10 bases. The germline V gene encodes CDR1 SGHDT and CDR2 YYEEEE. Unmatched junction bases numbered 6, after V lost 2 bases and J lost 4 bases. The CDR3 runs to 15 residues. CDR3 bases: TGTGCCAGCAGCTTTGTGGACAGGGGGGTTTACGAGCAGTACTTC. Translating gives CASSFVDRGVYEQYF.

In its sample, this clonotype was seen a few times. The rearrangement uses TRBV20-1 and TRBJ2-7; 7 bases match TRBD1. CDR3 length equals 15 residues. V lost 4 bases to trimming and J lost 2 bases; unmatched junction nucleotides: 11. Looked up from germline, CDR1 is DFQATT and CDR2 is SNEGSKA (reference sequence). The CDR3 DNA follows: TGCAGTGCTATCAGACAGGGAGTCGCAACCTACGAGCAGTACTTC. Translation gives CSAIRQGVATYEQYF.

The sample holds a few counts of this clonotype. The CDR3 DNA follows: TGCGCCAGCAGCTGGACAGTAGCCAAAAACATTCAGTACTTC. It codes for CASSWTVAKNIQYF. The chain is built from TRBV5-1 and TRBJ2-4, with D possibly TRBD1 on 6 matching bases. This CDR3 contains 14 residues. Germline V gives CDR1 SGHRS, CDR2 YFSETQ. V was cut by 3 bases and J by 0 bases, with 7 bases left in between. The full variable domain, rest sourced from reference TRBV5-1 and TRBJ2-4, is KAGVTQTPRYLIKTRGQQVTLSCSPISGHRSVSWYQQTPGQGLQFLFEYFSETQRNKGNFPGRFSGRQFSNSRSEMNVSTLELGDSALYLCASSWTVAKNIQYFGAGTRLSVL.

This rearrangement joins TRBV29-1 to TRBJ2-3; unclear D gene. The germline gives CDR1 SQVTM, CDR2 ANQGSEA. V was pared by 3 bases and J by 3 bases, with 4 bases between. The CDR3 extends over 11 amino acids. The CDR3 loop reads CSVEITDTQYF. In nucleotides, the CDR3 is TGCAGCGTTGAGATAACAGATACGCAGTATTTT.

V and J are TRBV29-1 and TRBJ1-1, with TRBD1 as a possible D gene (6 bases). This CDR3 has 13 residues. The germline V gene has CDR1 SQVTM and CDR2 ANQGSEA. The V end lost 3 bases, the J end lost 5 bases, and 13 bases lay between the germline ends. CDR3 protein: CSVDGGGGTEAFF. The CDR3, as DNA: TGCAGCGTTGATGGGGGAGGGGGGACTGAAGCTTTCTTT.

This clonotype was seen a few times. CDR3 coding DNA: TGCAGTGCTGGGGGCAGGTCCAGTCCCTACGAGCAGTACTTC. Its protein product is CSAGGRSSPYEQYF. This rearrangement joins TRBV20-1 to TRBJ2-7, with D tentatively TRBD1 (6 bases). Germline V gives CDR1 DFQATT, CDR2 SNEGSKA (reference sequence). V was clipped by 5 bases and J by 2 bases, with 16 bases between them. This CDR3 is built from 14 residues.

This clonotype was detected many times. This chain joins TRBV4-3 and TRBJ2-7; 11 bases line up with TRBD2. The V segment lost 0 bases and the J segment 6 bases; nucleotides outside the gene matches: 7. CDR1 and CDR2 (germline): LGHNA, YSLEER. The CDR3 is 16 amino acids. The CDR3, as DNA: TGCGCCAGCAGCCAAGATCTAGTAGCGGGAGGGCTCGAGCAGTACTTC. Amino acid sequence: CASSQDLVAGGLEQYF.

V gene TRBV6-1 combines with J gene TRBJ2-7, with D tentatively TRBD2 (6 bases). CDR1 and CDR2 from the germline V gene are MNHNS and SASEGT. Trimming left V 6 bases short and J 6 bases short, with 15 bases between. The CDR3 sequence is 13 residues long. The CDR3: CASRGGLGSEQYF. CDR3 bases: TGTGCCAGCAGGGGGGGACTCGGGTCCGAGCAGTACTTC.